Listed below are T cell receptor beta chains from one sample, sequenced in a study of tumor-infiltrating lymphocytes in primary liver carcinoma. Each CDR3 protein is one row after TCRdb ran MiXCR on the multiplex PCR reads. The sample shows approximately 320,000 distinct CDR3 sequences, approximately 54% of them seen only once. Sequenced material: peripheral blood. The source of these receptors is a woman in her 30s with primary liver carcinoma and hepatitis B virus infection. Both conserved end residues are part of each CDR3. A D gene is named only where the DNA matches it firmly. A row's size may be missing; if present it is once, few, many or a size class.

clone_size	d_call	j_call	v_call	cdr3_aa	cdr3_nt
.	.	TRBJ2-1	TRBV10-2	CASSDGGTNEQFF	TGCGCCAGCAGTGACGGCGGGACAAATGAGCAGTTCTTC
many	.	TRBJ2-3	TRBV29-1	CSVGWGQARDTQYF	TGCAGCGTTGGTTGGGGCCAGGCCCGGGATACGCAGTATTTT
.	TRBD2	TRBJ2-7	TRBV6-5	CASSYRGGPAGLAYEQYF	TGTGCCAGCAGTTACCGGGGGGGACCAGCGGGATTAGCATACGAGCAGTACTTC
.	.	TRBJ2-5	TRBV7-9	CASSMATSGRRTQYF	TGTGCCAGCAGCATGGCGACAAGCGGAAGAAGGACCCAGTACTTC
.	.	TRBJ2-7	TRBV29-1	CSVRESSYEQSF	TGCAGCGTTAGGGAGTCCTCCTACGAGCAGTCCTTC
.	TRBD1	TRBJ1-1	TRBV11-2	CAGSPNAGTGADTEAFF	TGTGCCGGCAGCCCTAACGCCGGGACAGGGGCAGACACTGAAGCTTTCTTT
few	.	TRBJ1-5	TRBV6-2/TRBV6-3	CASEGGGQGNQPQHF	TGTGCCAGCGAGGGGGGGGGGCAGGGCAATCAGCCCCAGCATTTT
few	TRBD2	TRBJ2-7	TRBV28	CASSFLAGKSIHEQYF	TGTGCCAGCAGTTTCCTAGCGGGAAAGAGTATCCACGAGCAGTACTTC
.	.	TRBJ2-7	TRBV14	CASSQEMGYEQYF	TGTGCCAGCAGCCAGGAAATGGGCTACGAGCAGTACTTC
many	.	TRBJ2-7	TRBV4-2	CASSQRRGDEQYF	TGTGCCAGCAGCCAGAGGCGTGGGGACGAGCAGTACTTC
few	.	TRBJ1-3	TRBV4-3	CASSQEHRDTYTIYF	TGCGCCAGCAGCCAAGAACATCGTGATACGTACACCATATATTTT
.	TRBD2	TRBJ2-7	TRBV5-4	CANSGGTSSYEQYF	TGTGCCAACAGCGGGGGGACTAGCTCCTACGAGCAGTACTTC
few	TRBD1	TRBJ1-5	TRBV6-5	CASSLKPWTGGDQPQHF	TGTGCCAGCAGTCTCAAACCTTGGACAGGGGGCGATCAGCCCCAGCATTTT
.	.	TRBJ1-3	TRBV6-5	CASSPRGYGNTIYF	TGTGCCAGCAGTCCCCGGGGTTACGGAAACACCATATATTTT
.	.	TRBJ1-2	TRBV4-2	CASSQDFPGGRNYGYTF	TGTGCCAGCAGCCAAGATTTCCCCGGAGGGCGTAACTATGGCTACACCTTC